The subject of this entry is one TCR beta chain. No antigen is known for it. Per-nucleotide qualities are absent, and no much larger clonotype sits a single base away. The data were obtained in a study of tissue T cells after allogeneic stem cell transplantation (dated by TCRdb to the early 2020s). General notes on the study: If a tissue had multiple samples, a pathologist reviewed H&E sections so that samples with histologically apparent lymphocytes got priority for sequencing. The human arm was conducted as a prospective observational study, and neither blinding nor randomization was performed. The study profiled TCR beta repertoires in many tissues obtained from research autopsies of patients with and without GVHD, and also in mouse models of GVHD.

The CDR3 numbers 9 residues from cysteine through phenylalanine. Only the CDR3 DNA is retained, 27 bases long and in frame from the first base. On the study overall, not on this receptor specifically: No blood samples were available from the non-GVHD comparator patients. In both patients and mice, only a limited portion of the TCR repertoire detected in tissues was captured by blood and spleen T cells. Within patients, how anatomically similar the tissues were was a key factor in shaping TCR repertoire composition, regardless of disease or transplant status. Only a few T cell clones appeared in more than one patient, yet motif-based clustering showed tissue-specific repertoire signatures that were shared between patients. Which tissue TCRs were alloreactive or antigen-specific was not determined in the study, and some clones might have been persisting host cells. A small and clinically heterogeneous patient cohort was studied, and sampling depth was acknowledged as a limitation.

The library came from the immunoSEQ multiplex PCR assay. TCRbeta CDR3 sequencing was performed at survey depth by Adaptive Biotechnologies, and CDR3 sequences, V/J genes, productive frequency and template counts were reported. Amplification of TCR beta CDR3 regions was performed from genomic DNA rather than from RNA. On the study's bioinformatics: Jensen-Shannon divergence was used to quantify pairwise repertoire overlap between tissues, with a value of 1 meaning complete divergence and a value of 0 meaning identical repertoires. Tissues were clustered by single-linkage agglomerative hierarchical clustering of pairwise JSD values, and the clustering results were displayed as dendrograms. GLIPH2 was run on all patient samples with simulation_depth 1000, kmer_min_depth 3, cdr3_length_cutoff 8, keeping groups with more than two unique CDR3s. In a standardized tissue-overlap score, Jaccard GLIPH-group overlap across patients was extrapolated to a standard repertoire size of 1000 clones. Linear mixed-effect models, with tissue included as a fixed effect and individual included as a random effect, were used to assess associations of diversity with clinical or experimental variables. TCRdb provides this immuneACCESS table in a form limited to in-frame rearrangements. Some clones are lacking; in checked studies, under half of them reflect an unresolved V gene, and why the rest are absent is not known. V and J calls and clone size are given by that table; D and trimming were obtained from the DNA. This sample has over 5,000 clones in its table, and 69% of those were observed once. Around 24% of the sample lies in the top ten.

This specimen's time point label, interpreted: human tissue collected at research (rapid) autopsy. For comparison, three non-HCT patients with other cancers were selected retrospectively, each having at least five GI tract samples and no known GI disease at death. Autopsy tissues included GI sites from esophagus to rectum, liver, skin and lymphoid organs including spleen, after a median post-mortem interval of approximately nine hours. Each autopsy specimen was cut in two, with one portion flash-frozen in liquid nitrogen and the remainder formalin-fixed, and the outer muscle layers of GI specimens were removed. Genomic DNA was extracted from frozen tissues using the Mag-Bind Blood & Tissue DNA HDQ 96 Kit on a Chemagic 360 or the DNeasy Blood & Tissue Kit. Because of concern about red blood cell contamination, extracted DNA was further purified using the Genomic DNA Clean & Concentrator-25 kit.

Sequences were derived from tissue from the stomach, sampled at autopsy. This chain joins TRBV21-1 to TRBJ2-7. TRBV21-1 is reported as a pseudogene. The TCR was taken from a woman between 18 and 50 years old with breast cancer. The DNA sequence is as follows: TGTGCCAGCAGCAACGAGCAGTACTTC. Its translation reads: CASSNEQYF.